This entry lists 2 T cell receptor beta chains sequenced from one sample in a study of shared clonotypes between healthy human individuals. The method was immunoSEQ multiplex PCR; TCRdb's version includes in-frame clones alone and lacks a portion of them. The sample holds 1 million to 1.2 million clones, roughly 80% seen once. The specimen was memory CD4+ T cells from PBMCs. Subset: CD45RA-negative fraction. Receptor source: a young man in good health. Some clones in this sample may be carry-over from other donors' samples.

This clone was recorded once. The chain carries TRBV7-9 and TRBJ2-2; 11 bases agree with TRBD2. The germline V gene has CDR1 SEHNR and CDR2 FQNEAQ (reference sequence). The CDR3 sequence is 16 residues long. Trimming took 5 bases from V and 4 from J; bases not matched to a gene: 6. The CDR3 protein is CASSDGTSGSTGELFF. The CDR3 DNA reads TGTGCCAGCAGCGATGGGACTAGCGGAAGCACCGGGGAGCTGTTTTTT.

The chain recombines TRBV15 with TRBJ2-7; TRBD2 agrees at 7 bases. Germline V gives CDR1 LNHNV, CDR2 YYDKDF (reference sequence). The trim removed 2 bases at V and 7 bases at J, leaving 8 bases unmatched. The CDR3 extends over 14 amino acids. The CDR3 protein is CATSRSGAWEEQYF. Here the CDR3 DNA reads TGTGCCACCAGCAGAAGCGGGGCCTGGGAGGAGCAGTACTTC. Using reference TRBV15 and TRBJ2-7 for the parts outside the CDR3, the full variable domain is DAMVIQNPRYQVTQFGKPVTLSCSQTLNHNVMYWYQQKSSQAPKLLFHYYDKDFNNEADTPDNFQSRRPNTSFCFLDIRSPGLGDTAMYLCATSRSGAWEEQYFGPGTRLTVT.